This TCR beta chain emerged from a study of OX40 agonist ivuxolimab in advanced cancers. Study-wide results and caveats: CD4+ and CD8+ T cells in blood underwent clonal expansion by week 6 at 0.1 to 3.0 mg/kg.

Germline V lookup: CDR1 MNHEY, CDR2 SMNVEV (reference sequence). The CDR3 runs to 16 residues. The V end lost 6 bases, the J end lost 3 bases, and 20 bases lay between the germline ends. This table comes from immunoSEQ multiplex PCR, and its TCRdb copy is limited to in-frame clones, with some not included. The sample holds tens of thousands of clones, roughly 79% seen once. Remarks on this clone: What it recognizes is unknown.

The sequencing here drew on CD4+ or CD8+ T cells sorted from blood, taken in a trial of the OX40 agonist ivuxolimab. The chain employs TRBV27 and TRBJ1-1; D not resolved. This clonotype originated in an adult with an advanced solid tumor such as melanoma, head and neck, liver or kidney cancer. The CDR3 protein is CASSPRRDGRDTEAFF. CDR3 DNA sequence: TGTGCCAGCAGCCCCAGAAGGGATGGTCGAGACACTGAAGCTTTCTTT.